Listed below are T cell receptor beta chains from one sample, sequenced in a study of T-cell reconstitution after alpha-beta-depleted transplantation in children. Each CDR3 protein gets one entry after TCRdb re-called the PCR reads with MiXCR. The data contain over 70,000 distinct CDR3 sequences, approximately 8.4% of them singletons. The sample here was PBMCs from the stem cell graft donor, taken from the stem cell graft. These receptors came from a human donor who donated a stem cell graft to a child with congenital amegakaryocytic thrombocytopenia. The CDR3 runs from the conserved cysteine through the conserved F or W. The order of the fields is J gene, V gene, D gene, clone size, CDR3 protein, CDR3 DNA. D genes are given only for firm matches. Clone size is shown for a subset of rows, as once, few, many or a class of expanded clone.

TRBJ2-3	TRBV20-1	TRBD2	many	CSARDPSGALTDTQYF	TGCAGTGCTAGAGATCCTAGCGGGGCTCTTACAGATACGCAGTATTTT
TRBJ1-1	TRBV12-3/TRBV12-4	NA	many	CASSRATYTEAFF	TGTGCCAGCAGCCGAGCAACGTACACTGAAGCTTTCTTT
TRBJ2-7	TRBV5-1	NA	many	CASSLHNRQGSYEQYF	TGCGCCAGCAGCTTGCATAACCGGCAGGGAAGTTACGAGCAGTACTTC
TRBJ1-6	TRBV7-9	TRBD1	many	CASSSGQENSPLHF	TGTGCCAGCAGCTCAGGACAGGAGAATTCACCCCTCCACTTT
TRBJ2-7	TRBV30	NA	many	CAWSVEARWEQYF	TGTGCCTGGAGCGTTGAGGCCCGTTGGGAGCAGTACTTC
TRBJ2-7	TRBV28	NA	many	CASSPKGKSSYEQYF	TGTGCCAGCAGTCCCAAGGGGAAGAGCTCCTACGAGCAGTACTTC
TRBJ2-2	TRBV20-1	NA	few	CSASGSGFGELFF	TGCAGTGCTAGCGGGAGTGGGTTCGGGGAGCTGTTTTTT
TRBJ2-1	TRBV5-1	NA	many	CASSFGTLRVNEQFF	TGCGCCAGCAGCTTCGGGACCCTCCGAGTGAATGAGCAGTTCTTC
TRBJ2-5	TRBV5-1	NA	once	CASSLTGTTTQETQYF	TGCGCCAGCAGTCTCACCGGGACCACTACCCAAGAGACCCAGTACTTC
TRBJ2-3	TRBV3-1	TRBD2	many	CASSQVPSGQGADTQYF	TGTGCCAGCAGCCAAGTTCCTAGCGGCCAAGGCGCAGATACGCAGTATTTT
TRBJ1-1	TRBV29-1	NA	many	CSVVTGVGAEAFF	TGCAGCGTTGTGACCGGGGTGGGGGCTGAAGCTTTCTTT
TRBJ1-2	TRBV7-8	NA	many	CASSFSGGVLYGYTF	TGTGCCAGCAGCTTCTCGGGGGGCGTCCTCTATGGCTACACCTTC
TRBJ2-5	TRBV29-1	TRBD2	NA	CITSQGRGGETQYF	TGCATCACTTCACAAGGGAGGGGCGGGGAGACCCAGTACTTC
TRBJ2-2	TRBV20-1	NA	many	CSARDRGVSNTGELFF	TGCAGTGCTAGAGATCGCGGGGTCTCGAACACCGGGGAGCTGTTTTTT
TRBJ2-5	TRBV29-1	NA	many	CSFGWSQETQYF	TGCAGCTTCGGATGGAGCCAAGAGACCCAGTACTTC
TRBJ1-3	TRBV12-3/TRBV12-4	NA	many	CASSRLTEGNTIYF	TGTGCCAGCAGTCGGCTGACGGAGGGAAACACCATATATTTT
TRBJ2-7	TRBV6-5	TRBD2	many	CASSLLAGLYEQYF	TGTGCCAGCAGTCTTCTAGCGGGCCTCTACGAGCAGTACTTC
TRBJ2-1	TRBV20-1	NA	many	CSARRGSAYNEQFF	TGCAGTGCGCGGAGGGGGTCTGCCTACAATGAGCAGTTCTTC
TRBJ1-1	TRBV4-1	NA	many	CASSHTEGEAFF	TGCGCCAGCAGCCACACAGAGGGTGAAGCTTTCTTT
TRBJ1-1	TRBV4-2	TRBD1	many	CASSRRQGGTEAFF	TGTGCCAGCAGCCGTCGACAGGGGGGCACTGAAGCTTTCTTT
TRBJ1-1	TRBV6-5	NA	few	CASSYSQQNTEAFF	TGTGCCAGCAGTTACTCGCAGCAGAACACTGAAGCTTTCTTT
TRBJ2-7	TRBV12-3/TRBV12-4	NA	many	CASSFSGTNSYEQYF	TGTGCCAGCAGTTTCTCCGGGACCAACTCCTACGAGCAGTACTTC
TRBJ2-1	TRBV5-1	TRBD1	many	CASSLAETGGRVDEQFF	TGCGCCAGCAGCTTGGCAGAGACAGGGGGCAGGGTGGATGAGCAGTTCTTC
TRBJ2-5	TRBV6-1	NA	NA	CASISHGAEETQYF	TGTGCCAGCATCTCACACGGCGCGGAAGAGACCCAGTACTTC
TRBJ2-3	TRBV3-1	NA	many	CASSQPSTDTQYF	TGTGCCAGCAGCCAGCCCAGCACAGATACGCAGTATTTT
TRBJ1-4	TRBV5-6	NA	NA	CASSRLGPQPNEKLFF	TGTGCCAGCAGCCGCCTCGGGCCCCAACCTAATGAAAAACTGTTTTTT
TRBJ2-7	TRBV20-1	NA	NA	CSASPEGLYEQYF	TGCAGTGCTAGTCCAGAAGGACTCTACGAGCAGTACTTC
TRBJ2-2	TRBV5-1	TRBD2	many	CASQTSAGTGELFF	TGCGCCAGCCAAACTAGCGCGGGTACCGGGGAGCTGTTTTTT
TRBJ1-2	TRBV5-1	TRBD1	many	CASSPGTGIYGYTF	TGCGCCAGCAGCCCCGGGACAGGCATCTATGGCTACACCTTC
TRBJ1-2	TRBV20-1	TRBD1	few	CSASIQGAGGYTF	TGCAGTGCTAGCATACAGGGGGCGGGAGGCTACACCTTC
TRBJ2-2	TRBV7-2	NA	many	CASSFERSVFGELFF	TGTGCCAGCAGCTTTGAGCGGTCTGTTTTCGGGGAGCTGTTTTTT
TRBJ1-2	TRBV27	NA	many	CASSLSRTGGYTF	TGTGCCAGCAGTTTATCTCGGACTGGTGGCTACACCTTC
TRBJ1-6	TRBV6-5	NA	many	CASKGASSYNSPLHF	TGTGCCAGTAAAGGGGCTAGCTCCTATAATTCACCCCTCCACTTT
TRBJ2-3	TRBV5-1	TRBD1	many	CASSFQGQTTDTQYF	TGCGCCAGCAGCTTTCAGGGACAGACCACAGATACGCAGTATTTT
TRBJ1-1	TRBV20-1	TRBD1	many	CSASKRQGVFTEAFF	TGCAGTGCTAGTAAGCGACAGGGAGTGTTCACTGAAGCTTTCTTT
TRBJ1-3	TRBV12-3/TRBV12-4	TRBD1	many	CASSRSTGLSGNTIYF	TGTGCCAGCAGCCGCTCGACAGGGTTATCTGGAAACACCATATATTTT
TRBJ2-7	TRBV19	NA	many	CASSTIQGSYEQYF	TGTGCCAGTAGTACGATACAGGGTTCCTACGAGCAGTACTTC
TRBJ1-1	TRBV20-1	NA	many	CSARGQHTEAFF	TGCAGTGCTAGAGGACAGCACACTGAAGCTTTCTTT
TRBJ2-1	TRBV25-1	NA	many	CASSGWGVYNEQFF	TGTGCCAGCAGTGGGTGGGGGGTTTACAATGAGCAGTTCTTC
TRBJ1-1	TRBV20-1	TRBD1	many	CSAPLTGSTEAFF	TGCAGTGCCCCTTTGACAGGGTCCACTGAAGCTTTCTTT
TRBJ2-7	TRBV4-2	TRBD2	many	CASSQGTGGHEQYF	TGTGCCAGCAGCCAAGGGACGGGAGGCCACGAGCAGTACTTC
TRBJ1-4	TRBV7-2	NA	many	CASSPGPEEKLFF	TGTGCCAGCAGCCCCGGACCAGAGGAAAAACTGTTTTTT
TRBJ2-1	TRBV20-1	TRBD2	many	CSARDRKGLAGINEQFF	TGCAGTGCTAGAGATAGAAAGGGGCTAGCGGGAATAAATGAGCAGTTCTTC
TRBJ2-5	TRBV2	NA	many	CACSGEWETQYF	TGTGCCTGCTCAGGGGAATGGGAGACCCAGTACTTC
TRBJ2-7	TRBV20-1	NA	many	CSARERPHPIYEQYF	TGCAGTGCTAGAGAGAGGCCCCATCCCATCTACGAGCAGTACTTC
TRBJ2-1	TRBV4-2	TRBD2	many	CASSQDGAGGADEQFF	TGTGCCAGCAGCCAAGATGGGGCGGGAGGTGCGGATGAGCAGTTCTTC
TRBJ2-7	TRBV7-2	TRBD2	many	CASSLVPTGGYEQYF	TGTGCCAGCAGCTTAGTACCCACGGGAGGCTACGAGCAGTACTTC
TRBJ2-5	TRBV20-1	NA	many	CSASGPQVTQYF	TGCAGTGCGTCAGGGCCTCAGGTGACCCAGTACTTC